In this sample, the clone carrying this TCR beta chain turned up many times. An expansion of CD8+CD57+ cells by flow cytometry had been shown in patients chosen for sequencing. The sample originates from a study of CD8+CD57+ T cells in acquired aplastic anemia. Study in general: Across the sorted CD4+ and CD8+ cells, DNA amounts averaged roughly 3 ug.

The TCR beta profiling, which covered VDJ combination and CDR3 sequence, was carried out using genomic DNA as the template. TCRdb reprocessed the reads via MiXCR and lists one record per CDR3 protein. Here the sample spans a few hundred thousand distinct CDR3 sequences, about a third being singletons. Trimming cost V 3 bases and J 1 base, with 12 bases left between them. The germline V gene has CDR1 ENHRY and CDR2 SYGVKD. The CDR3 length is 15 residues. The genes are TRBV10-3 and TRBJ1-1; possible D gene TRBD1, 5 bases. Source material: sorted CD4+, CD8+, or CD8+CD57+ T cells (not recorded which) from PBMCs. The source of this sequence is a human donor with aplastic anemia. CDR3 sequence: CAISDNRGTNTEAFF. The CDR3 DNA reads TGTGCCATCAGTGATAACCGGGGGACGAACACTGAAGCTTTCTTT.